These 10 T cell receptor beta chains were sequenced from one sample in a study of T cell repertoires in cytomegalovirus infection. TCRdb processed the reads anew with MiXCR; each CDR3 protein has one entry. The table shows about 180,000 distinct CDR3 sequences, with 14% occurring only once. The sample taken for sequencing was PBMCs. Source of these receptors: a human donor in good health (CMV status not recorded). Some clones in this sample may be carry-over from other donors' samples.

In its sample, this clonotype was seen many times. DNA for the CDR3: TGTGCCAGCAGCTTCCCGCGTTTCACTGAAGCTTTCTTT. This gives the protein CASSFPRFTEAFF. The rearrangement uses TRBV7-8 and TRBJ1-1; D gene uncertain. The CDR3 is 13 amino acids. V lost 3 bases and J 4 bases, leaving 9 bases between the germline ends. Looked up from germline, CDR1 is SGHVS and CDR2 is FQNEAQ.

The CDR3 DNA follows: TGCAGTGCTAGCACGGAACAAGAGACCCAGTACTTC. Translated, it gives CSASTEQETQYF. The chain is built from TRBV20-1 and TRBJ2-5; D not resolved. The CDR3 is 12 amino acids. The ends were cut back, 3 bases at V and 2 bases at J, with 7 bases in the middle. The germline gives CDR1 DFQATT, CDR2 SNEGSKA (reference sequence).

This clonotype was detected ten times or more. The rearrangement uses TRBV7-2 and TRBJ1-1, with D unresolved. The CDR3 spans 14 residues. The germline gives CDR1 SGHTA, CDR2 FQGNSA. The V end was cut by 7 bases, the J end by 5 bases, with 17 bases between. The CDR3 protein is CASNSPGRKTEAFF. DNA of the CDR3: TGTGCCAGCAACTCTCCGGGGAGAAAAACTGAAGCTTTCTTT.

The V gene is TRBV20-1, the J gene TRBJ1-2; TRBD1 matches at 8 bases. The ends lost 4 bases at V and 6 bases at J; junction bases unmatched: 10. The CDR3 has 14 amino acids. The germline CDR1 and CDR2 sequences are DFQATT and SNEGSKA (reference sequence). The CDR3 bases are TGCAGTGCTACGACAGGGGCCAGCTCGAATGGCTACACCTTC. This codes for CSATTGASSNGYTF.

There are many counts of this clonotype. V gene TRBV7-9 combines with J gene TRBJ2-7; 11 bases agree with TRBD2. The CDR3 is 18 residues long. The germline V gene encodes CDR1 SEHNR and CDR2 FQNEAQ (reference sequence). After removal of 5 bases from V and 4 bases from J, the junction contained 16 bases not matched to a gene. The CDR3 nucleotides are TGTGCCAGCAGCCGACCCCCACTAGCGGGGGACCTTAAATACGAGCAGTACTTC. It yields the protein CASSRPPLAGDLKYEQYF.

This clonotype came up many times. The rearrangement uses TRBV6-1 and TRBJ2-1; TRBD2 agrees at 7 bases. CDR1 and CDR2 from the germline V gene are MNHNS and SASEGT. With V trimmed by 5 bases and J by 12 bases, 16 bases remained unmatched. The CDR3 has 15 residues. CDR3: CASSQSGANNFVQFF. CDR3 DNA sequence: TGTGCCAGCAGTCAAAGCGGGGCCAACAATTTTGTGCAGTTCTTC.

The chain has TRBV29-1 and TRBJ1-2, with D hard to call. V gave up 5 bases and J gave up 2 bases, with 6 bases separating them. From germline, CDR1 is SQVTM and CDR2 ANQGSEA. CDR3 length: 11 residues. For the CDR3, the DNA is TGCAGCGTTCCGATGAACTATGGCTACACCTTC. This gives the protein CSVPMNYGYTF.

This clonotype appeared many times. The chain couples TRBV20-1 to TRBJ1-2; D might be TRBD1 (6 bases). CDR1 DFQATT and CDR2 SNEGSKA come from the germline V gene (reference sequence). This CDR3 spans 11 amino acids. CDR3 in DNA: TGCATCCTCCCAGGGGCCTATGGCTACACCTTC. Residues: CILPGAYGYTF.

This clonotype was counted ten times or more. The rearrangement uses TRBV27 and TRBJ1-1; D remains unclear. The CDR3 runs to 11 residues. CDR1 MNHEY and CDR2 SMNVEV come from the germline V gene (reference sequence). Trimming took 2 bases from V and 5 from J, leaving 3 bases between them. The CDR3 protein is CASSLKTEAFF. The DNA for the CDR3 is TGTGCCAGCAGTTTAAAGACTGAAGCTTTCTTT.

In this sample, this clonotype turned up a few times. At one end the junction does not follow the germline gene, possibly because of a read error. The V and J genes are TRBV28 and TRBJ2-3; 8 nucleotides match TRBD1. Germline V gene sequence: CDR1 MDHEN, CDR2 SYDVKM. This CDR3 is 15 amino acids long. For the CDR3, the DNA is TGTGCCAGCAGTTTACAGGGGGCCCAGACAGATACGCTGTATTTT. It encodes CASSLQGAQTDTLYF.